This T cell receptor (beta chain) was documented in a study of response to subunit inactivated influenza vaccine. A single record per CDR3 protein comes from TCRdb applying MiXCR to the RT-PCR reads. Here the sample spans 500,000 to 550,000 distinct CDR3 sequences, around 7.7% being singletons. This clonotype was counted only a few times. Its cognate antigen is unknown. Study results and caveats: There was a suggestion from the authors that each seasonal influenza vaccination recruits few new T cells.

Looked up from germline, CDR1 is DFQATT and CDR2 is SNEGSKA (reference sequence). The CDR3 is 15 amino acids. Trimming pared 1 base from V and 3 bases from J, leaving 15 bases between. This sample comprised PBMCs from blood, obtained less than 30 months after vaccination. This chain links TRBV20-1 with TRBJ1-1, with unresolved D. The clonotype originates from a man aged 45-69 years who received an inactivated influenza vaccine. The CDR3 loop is CSARGFFGGYTEAFF. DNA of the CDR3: TGCAGTGCTAGAGGATTTTTCGGAGGCTACACTGAAGCTTTCTTT.